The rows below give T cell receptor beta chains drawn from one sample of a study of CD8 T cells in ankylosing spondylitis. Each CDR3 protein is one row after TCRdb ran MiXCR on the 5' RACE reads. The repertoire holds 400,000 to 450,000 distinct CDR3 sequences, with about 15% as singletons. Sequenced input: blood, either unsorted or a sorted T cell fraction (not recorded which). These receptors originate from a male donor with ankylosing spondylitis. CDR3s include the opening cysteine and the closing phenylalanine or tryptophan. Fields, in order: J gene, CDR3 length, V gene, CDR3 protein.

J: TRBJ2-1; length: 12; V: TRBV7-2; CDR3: CASSSTITEQFF
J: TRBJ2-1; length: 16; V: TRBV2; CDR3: CASIRTSGGAYNEQFF
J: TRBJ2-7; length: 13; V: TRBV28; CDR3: CASRTGGPYEQYF
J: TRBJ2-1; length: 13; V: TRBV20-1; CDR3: CSAPGPTYNEQFF
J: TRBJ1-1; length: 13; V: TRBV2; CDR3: CASRGQGNGSAFF
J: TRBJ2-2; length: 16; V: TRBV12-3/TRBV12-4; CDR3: CASSFVGTANTGELFF
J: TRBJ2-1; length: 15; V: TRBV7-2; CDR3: CASSLALAGADEQFF
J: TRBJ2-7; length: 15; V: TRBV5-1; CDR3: CASSLRDSRTYEQYF
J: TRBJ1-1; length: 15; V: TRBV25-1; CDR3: CASSEPGLLDTEAFF
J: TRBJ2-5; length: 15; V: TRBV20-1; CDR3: CSARELAGAGETQYF
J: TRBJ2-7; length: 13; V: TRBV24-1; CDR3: CATSDLDSYEQYF
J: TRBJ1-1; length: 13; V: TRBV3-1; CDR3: CASSQVSSAEAFF
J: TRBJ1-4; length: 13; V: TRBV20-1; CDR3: CSAEGQLNEKLFF
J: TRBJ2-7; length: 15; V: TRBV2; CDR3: CASRQDQQGTYEQYF
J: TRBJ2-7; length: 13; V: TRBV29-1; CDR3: CSVKRQGSYEQYF
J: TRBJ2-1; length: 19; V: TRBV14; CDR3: CASSQDLFRVSSSYNEQFF
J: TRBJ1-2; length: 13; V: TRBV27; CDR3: CASSRGQGGGYTF
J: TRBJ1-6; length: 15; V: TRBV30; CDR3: CAWVRSETYNSPLHF
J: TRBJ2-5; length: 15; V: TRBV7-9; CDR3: CASSLGKGSRETQYF
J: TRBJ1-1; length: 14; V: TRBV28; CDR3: CASSQPAGGRVAFF
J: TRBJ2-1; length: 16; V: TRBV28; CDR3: CASTPNGGNLHGEQFF
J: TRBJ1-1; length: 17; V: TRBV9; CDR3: CASSRHPDRGRNTEAFF
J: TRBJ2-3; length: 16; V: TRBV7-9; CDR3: CASSLDGRGSTDTQYF
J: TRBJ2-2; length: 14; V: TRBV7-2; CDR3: CASSFNRDTGELFF
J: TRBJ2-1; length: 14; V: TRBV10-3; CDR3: CAISESGAHNEQFF
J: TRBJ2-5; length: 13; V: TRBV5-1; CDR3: CATSGQIGETQYF
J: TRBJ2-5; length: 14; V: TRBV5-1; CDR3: CASSSSGGDETQYF
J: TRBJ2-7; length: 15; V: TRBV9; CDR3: CASSPSPSGLYEQYF
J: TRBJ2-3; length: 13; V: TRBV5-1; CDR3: CASSFQGPDTQYF
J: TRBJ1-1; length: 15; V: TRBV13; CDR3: CASSSSRRGNTEAFF
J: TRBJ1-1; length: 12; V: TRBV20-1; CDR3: CSVKVKNTEAFF
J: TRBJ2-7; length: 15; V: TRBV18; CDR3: CASSAGTASSYEQYF
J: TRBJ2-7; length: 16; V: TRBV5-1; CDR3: CASSSVPGTSGYEQYF
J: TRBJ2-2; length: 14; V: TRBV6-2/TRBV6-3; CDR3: CASSRTGWTGELFF
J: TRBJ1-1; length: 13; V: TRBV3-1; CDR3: CASSQDQGRIAFF
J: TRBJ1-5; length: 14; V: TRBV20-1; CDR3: CSATGQGKGQPQHF
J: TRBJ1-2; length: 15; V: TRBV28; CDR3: CASSPESLTTDGYTF
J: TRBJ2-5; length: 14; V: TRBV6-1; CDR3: CASRVLAAQETQYF
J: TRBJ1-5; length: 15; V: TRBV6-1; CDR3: CASRRDSLMNQPQHF